Below, 22 T cell receptor beta chains from the same sample are listed, as sequenced in a study of shared clonotypes between healthy human individuals. Data came from immunoSEQ multiplex PCR; TCRdb stores just in-frame clones and leaves some out. The table records hundreds of thousands of clones, roughly 98% of them present only once. CD45RO-negative, CCR7-selected cells formed the naive CD8 fraction, which excluded terminally differentiated effector memory CD45RA+ cells. Specimen: naive CD8+ T cells sorted from blood. All receptors come from a man aged 25-40 years in good health.

The chain joins TRBV7-9 to TRBJ2-1; D is unclear. Looked up from germline, CDR1 is SEHNR and CDR2 is FQNEAQ (reference sequence). With 5 bases removed from V and 0 bases from J, the gap between germline ends came to 14 bases. This CDR3 is 16 amino acids long. CDR3 nucleotide sequence: TGTGCCAGCAGCCCAGCGAACTCGAGCTCCTACAATGAGCAGTTCTTC. Translation gives CASSPANSSSYNEQFF.

J is TRBJ2-5 and V is TRBV7-9; possible D gene TRBD1, 6 bases. Trimming removed 3 bases from V and 6 bases from J, with 26 bases in between. The CDR3 is made up of 18 amino acids. Germline V gives CDR1 SEHNR, CDR2 FQNEAQ (reference sequence). CDR3 amino acids: CASSFSDWTEWGRKTQYF. The CDR3 DNA reads TGTGCCAGCAGCTTTTCCGATTGGACAGAGTGGGGTAGAAAGACCCAGTACTTC. Filled out from reference TRBV7-9 and TRBJ2-5, the complete variable domain reads DTGVSQNPRHKITKRGQNVTFRCDPISEHNRLYWYRQTLGQGPEFLTYFQNEAQLEKSRLLSDRFSAERPKGSFSTLEIQRTEQGDSAMYLCASSFSDWTEWGRKTQYFGPGTRLLVL.

The chain combines TRBV5-6 with TRBJ2-5, with TRBD1 matching 10 bases. Germline trimming cut 4 bases from V and 9 bases from J; bases unmatched to any gene: 15. Germline V CDR1 and CDR2: SGHDT, YYEEEE. This CDR3 spans 16 amino acids. The CDR3 DNA reads as TGTGCCAGCAGCAGCCCCTTTTCTTCGGACAGGGGGGCCCAGTACTTC. Its translation: CASSSPFSSDRGAQYF.

This clone came up once. The chain combines TRBV29-1 with TRBJ2-2, with D perhaps TRBD2 (6 bases). Per germline, CDR1 SQVTM and CDR2 ANQGSEA. Trimming removed 6 bases from V and 6 bases from J, with 14 bases in between. This CDR3 spans 13 amino acids. CDR3 DNA: TGCAGCGTCCCATCCGGGGGACCCGGGGAGCTGTTTTTT. As protein: CSVPSGGPGELFF.

Of note for this clone: Within the sample, other DNA sequences also encode this same CDR3. The V call is TRBV27, the J call TRBJ1-4; D ambiguous. Trimming took 4 bases from V and 8 from J, leaving 8 bases between them. This CDR3 is 12 amino acids long. CDR1 and CDR2 from the germline V gene are MNHEY and SMNVEV (reference sequence). CDR3 loop: CASSSGVEKLFF. CDR3 DNA: TGTGCCAGCAGTTCGGGCGTGGAAAAACTGTTTTTT. Variable domain in full (rest from reference TRBV27 and TRBJ1-4): EAQVTQNPRYLITVTGKKLTVTCSQNMNHEYMSWYRQDPGLGLRQIYYSMNVEVTDKGDVPEGYKVSRKEKRNFPLILESPSPNQTSLYFCASSSGVEKLFFGSGTQLSVL.

The genes are TRBV30 and TRBJ2-7, with a tentative D call TRBD1 (6 bases). With 5 bases removed from V and 3 bases from J, the gap between germline ends came to 23 bases. CDR3 length: 16 amino acids. CDR1 and CDR2 (germline): GTSNPN, SVGIG (reference sequence). CDR3 in amino acids: CAWGQMGWYRDYEQYF. DNA for the CDR3: TGTGCCTGGGGACAAATGGGTTGGTACAGGGACTACGAGCAGTACTTC.

The J gene is TRBJ2-7, the V gene TRBV5-4; unclear D gene. This CDR3 is 15 amino acids long. CDR1 and CDR2 from the germline V gene are SGHNT and YYREEE (reference sequence). The V and J ends lost 3 bases and 4 bases respectively, with 17 bases between them. In nucleotides, the CDR3 is TGTGCCAGCAGCTCTCCGAATGCCGCCGTATACGAGCAGTACTTC. This gives the protein CASSSPNAAVYEQYF.

This rearrangement joins TRBV5-6 to TRBJ1-1; weak D call: TRBD1 (5 bases). CDR3 size: 15 residues. The V gene lost 0 bases and the J gene lost 4 bases, with 13 bases spanning the gap. The germline V gene has CDR1 SGHDT and CDR2 YYEEEE. This chain's CDR3 is CASSLARAGGTEAFF. DNA for the CDR3: TGTGCCAGCAGCTTGGCCCGGGCCGGGGGCACTGAAGCTTTCTTT.

The rearrangement joins TRBV28 to TRBJ2-1; possible D gene TRBD2, 6 bases. CDR3 length: 15 amino acids. V lost 2 bases and J lost 3, with 11 bases in between. Germline V gene data show CDR1 as MDHEN and CDR2 as SYDVKM. CDR3: CASSLNGRIYNEQFF. Written as DNA, the CDR3 is TGTGCCAGCAGTTTAAACGGGAGAATCTACAATGAGCAGTTCTTC. Together with reference TRBV28 and TRBJ2-1, the CDR3 gives the full variable domain: DVKVTQSSRYLVKRTGEKVFLECVQDMDHENMFWYRQDPGLGLRLIYFSYDVKMKEKGDIPEGYSVSREKKERFSLILESASTNQTSMYLCASSLNGRIYNEQFFGPGTRLTVL.

The rearrangement uses TRBV5-1 and TRBJ2-3; D is possibly TRBD1 or TRBD2 (6 bases each). The CDR3 runs to 12 residues. The V end lost 4 bases, the J end lost 6 bases, and 9 bases lay between the germline ends. CDR1 and CDR2 (germline): SGHRS, YFSETQ. This chain's CDR3 is CASSRGRDTQYF. The CDR3 coding sequence is TGCGCCAGCAGCCGGGGGCGCGATACGCAGTATTTT.

The rearrangement uses TRBV29-1 and TRBJ2-7; 8 bases are a match to TRBD2. Germline V gene sequence: CDR1 SQVTM, CDR2 ANQGSEA. The CDR3 has 16 amino acids. Losses at the gene ends were 1 base for V and 4 bases for J; bases not matched to a gene: 12. The CDR3 region has the DNA TGCAGCGTTGAAGGTCTAGGAGCAGCGGGAGAATACGAGCAGTACTTC. Protein product: CSVEGLGAAGEYEQYF.

The chain combines TRBV5-1 with TRBJ1-1; 7 positions agree with TRBD1. Trimming took 2 bases from V and 1 from J; bases not matched to a gene: 2. CDR3 length: 14 residues. Germline CDR1 is SGHRS and CDR2 is YFSETQ. CDR3 sequence: CASSFAGGNTEAFF. CDR3 nucleotides: TGCGCCAGCAGCTTTGCAGGGGGGAACACTGAAGCTTTCTTT.

V usage is TRBV29-1 and J usage is TRBJ1-1; TRBD1 agrees at 7 bases. The CDR3 consists of 16 residues. The V gene's germline CDR1 is SQVTM and CDR2 ANQGSEA. V lost 7 bases and J lost 2; bases outside the gene matches: 16. Here the CDR3 reads CSAPGRGLGGNTEAFF. CDR3 coding DNA: TGCAGCGCCCCGGGGAGGGGGCTCGGCGGAAACACTGAAGCTTTCTTT.

The genes are TRBV11-2 and TRBJ2-3; maybe TRBD1 (6 bases). V was trimmed by 6 bases and J by 6 bases, leaving 10 bases between them. This CDR3 region has 12 residues. Germline V gene sequence: CDR1 SGHAT, CDR2 FQNNGV. Here the CDR3 DNA reads TGTGCCAGCAGTTCAGGGGAGGATACGCAGTATTTT. This codes for CASSSGEDTQYF.

The chain couples TRBV6-1 to TRBJ1-2; no clear D. V was pared by 3 bases and J by 8 bases, with 4 bases between. The CDR3 runs to 10 residues. In germline, CDR1 is MNHNS, CDR2 SASEGT. The CDR3 sequence is CASSEGGYTF. Written as DNA, the CDR3 is TGTGCCAGCAGTGAGGGGGGCTACACCTTC.

The V call is TRBV11-2, the J call TRBJ2-1; 9 nucleotides match TRBD1. This CDR3 has 13 amino acids. CDR1 is SGHAT and CDR2 is FQNNGV in the germline V gene. Germline trimming cut 5 bases from V and 8 bases from J; bases unmatched to any gene: 4. The CDR3: CASSTWTGDEQFF. The CDR3 region has the DNA TGTGCCAGCAGCACATGGACAGGGGATGAGCAGTTCTTC.

V gene TRBV7-8 combines with J gene TRBJ2-1, with TRBD2 matching over 8 bases. The CDR3 has 16 amino acids. Losses at the gene ends were 1 base for V and 13 bases for J; bases not matched to a gene: 15. Germline V CDR1 and CDR2: SGHVS, FQNEAQ. The CDR3 region has the DNA TGTGCCAGCAGCTTAGAATTGGGGGGCGGGACTAGGACTCAGTTCTTC. Residues: CASSLELGGGTRTQFF.

The chain links TRBV9 to TRBJ2-7; 8 bases fit TRBD2. The CDR3 extends over 16 amino acids. The trim removed 4 bases at V and 0 bases at J, leaving 9 bases unmatched. Germline values: CDR1 SGDLS, CDR2 YYNGEE. The CDR3 DNA is TGTGCCAGCAGCCCCGGGGGGCGGGAGGACTCCTACGAGCAGTACTTC. It codes for CASSPGGREDSYEQYF.

The V and J genes are TRBV9 and TRBJ1-1; unclear D gene. V was trimmed by 0 bases and J by 0 bases, leaving 12 bases between them. Germline V lookup: CDR1 SGDLS, CDR2 YYNGEE. There are 16 residues in the CDR3. In DNA, the CDR3 is TGTGCCAGCAGCGTAGAGGAGGGCCTAATGAACACTGAAGCTTTCTTT. This translates into CASSVEEGLMNTEAFF.

The gene calls are TRBV7-2 and TRBJ2-7; 7 positions match TRBD1. Germline CDR1 reads SGHTA; CDR2 reads FQGNSA. The ends lost 5 bases at V and 7 bases at J; junction bases unmatched: 14. The CDR3 has 15 amino acids. Here the CDR3 DNA reads TGTGCCAGCAGCGGATTAAGGGGGCGCGTGGGTGAGCAGTACTTC. Translated: CASSGLRGRVGEQYF.

This chain connects TRBV4-3 to TRBJ1-4, with D possibly TRBD1 on 5 matching bases. The CDR3 covers 15 residues. V was clipped by 1 base and J by 8 bases, with 14 bases between them. Germline V gene sequence: CDR1 LGHNA, CDR2 YSLEER. DNA for the CDR3: TGCGCCAGCAGCCAAGGTTCGGGACCTACCGAAAAACTGTTTTTT. Encoded protein: CASSQGSGPTEKLFF.

V and J are TRBV5-1 and TRBJ2-7; tentatively, D is TRBD1 (5 bases). The germline CDR1 and CDR2 sequences are SGHRS and YFSETQ. Trimming shortened V by 4 bases and J by 2 bases, and 7 bases separated the two germline ends. CDR3 size: 12 residues. CDR3 sequence reads: CASSPGTYEQYF. As DNA, the CDR3 is TGCGCCAGCAGCCCAGGGACCTACGAGCAGTACTTC.